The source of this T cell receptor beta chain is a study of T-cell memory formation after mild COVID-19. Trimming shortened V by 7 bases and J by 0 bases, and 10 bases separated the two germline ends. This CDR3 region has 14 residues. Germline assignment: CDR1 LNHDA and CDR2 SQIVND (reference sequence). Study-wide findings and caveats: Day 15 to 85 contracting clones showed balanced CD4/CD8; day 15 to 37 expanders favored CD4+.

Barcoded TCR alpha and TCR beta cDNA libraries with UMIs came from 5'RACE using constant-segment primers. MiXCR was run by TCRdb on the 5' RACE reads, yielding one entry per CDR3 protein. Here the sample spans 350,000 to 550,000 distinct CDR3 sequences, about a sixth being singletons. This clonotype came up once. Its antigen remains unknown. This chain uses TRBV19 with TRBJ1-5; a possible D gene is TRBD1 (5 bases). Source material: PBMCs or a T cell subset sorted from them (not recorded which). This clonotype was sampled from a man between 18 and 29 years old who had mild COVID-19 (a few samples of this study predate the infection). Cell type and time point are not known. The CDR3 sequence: CASKRGPSNQPQHF. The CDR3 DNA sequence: TGTGCCAGTAAGAGGGGTCCTAGCAATCAGCCCCAGCATTTT.